The clone carrying this T cell receptor (beta chain) showed up just a few times. Germline V gene sequence: CDR1 MDHEN, CDR2 SYDVKM. After removal of 10 bases from V and 8 bases from J, the junction contained 5 bases not matched to a gene. The CDR3 runs to 12 residues. The data stem from a study of beta chain features in type 1 diabetes. Expressed TCRB transcripts got sequenced, as all isolated RNA was reverse transcribed. About 3.57 million reads were obtained on average from naive, central memory and regulatory T cell samples. TCRdb's copy holds only in-frame clones and misses some; the assay was immunoSEQ multiplex PCR. The sample has around 190,000 clones, more than 10% seen once; the top ten hold approximately 0.62%. Cells sorted by CD45RO/CCR7/CD25/CD127/CD95/CD27 comprised CD4+ naive, central memory, regulatory and stem cell-like memory cells.

The genes are TRBV28 and TRBJ2-4; 10 positions match TRBD2. The sample was central memory CD4+ T cells from blood. This sequence originates from a woman between 18 and 29 years old in good health. The CDR3 sequence is CATLAGGHIQYF. The DNA of the CDR3 is TGTGCCACCTTAGCGGGAGGCCACATTCAGTACTTC.